Shown below are 28 T cell receptor beta chains from a single sample sequenced in a study of blood T cell repertoires in COVID-19. Measured with immunoSEQ multiplex PCR; TCRdb has only the in-frame clones, and not every one. In the table there are 150,000 to 200,000 clones, about four fifths of which are singletons. Sample: peripheral blood. Receptor source: a human donor with acute or convalescent COVID-19. The donor label of this sample is uncertain.

The chain links TRBV11-2 to TRBJ1-1; D is undetermined. Per the germline V gene, CDR1 is SGHAT and CDR2 is FQNNGV. V was cut by 1 base and J by 0 bases, with 6 bases left in between. CDR3 size: 14 residues. The CDR3 sequence: CASSLAGVNTEAFF. Here the CDR3 DNA reads TGTGCCAGCAGCTTAGCCGGGGTGAACACTGAAGCTTTCTTT. Full variable domain (remainder filled in from reference TRBV11-2 and TRBJ1-1): EAGVAQSPRYKIIEKRQSVAFWCNPISGHATLYWYQQILGQGPKLLIQFQNNGVVDDSQLPKDRFSAERLKGVDSTLKIQPAKLEDSAVYLCASSLAGVNTEAFFGQGTRLTVV.

V usage is TRBV7-9 and J usage is TRBJ1-2; tentative D call: TRBD1 (6 bases). V was cut by 5 bases and J by 5 bases, with 9 bases left in between. The germline CDR1 and CDR2 sequences are SEHNR and FQNEAQ (reference sequence). The CDR3 covers 12 residues. In DNA form, the CDR3 reads TGTGCCAGCAGCCCGGACAGTTATGGCTACACCTTC. Protein sequence: CASSPDSYGYTF.

About this clone: Other DNA sequences in this specimen translate into the identical CDR3. The V and J genes are TRBV5-1 and TRBJ1-3; D unresolved. The V gene's germline CDR1 is SGHRS and CDR2 YFSETQ. The CDR3 is 14 amino acids. V lost 0 bases to trimming and J lost 0 bases, with 4 bases between them. The CDR3 here is CASSLGGSGNTIYF. The CDR3 DNA reads TGCGCCAGCAGCTTGGGCGGCTCTGGAAACACCATATATTTT.

This chain uses TRBV27 with TRBJ2-3, with 13 nucleotides matching TRBD2. Germline CDR1 is MNHEY and CDR2 is SMNVEV (reference sequence). J was trimmed by 0 bases and V by 0 bases; bases with no gene match: 9. The CDR3 covers 20 residues. CDR3 sequence reads: CASSLSLRTSGGHSTDTQYF. For the CDR3, the DNA is TGTGCCAGCAGTTTATCGTTGAGGACTAGCGGGGGCCATAGCACAGATACGCAGTATTTT.

The V gene is TRBV3-1 (or the pseudogene TRBV3-2), the J gene TRBJ2-7; D unresolved. Trimming took 5 bases from V and 6 from J, leaving 14 bases between them. The germline gives CDR1 LGHDT, CDR2 YNNKEL (reference sequence). The CDR3 contains 13 residues. The CDR3 spells CASSSSQASEQYF. The CDR3, as DNA: TGTGCCAGCAGCTCCTCCCAAGCTTCCGAGCAGTACTTC.

This chain links TRBV6-1 with TRBJ2-7; weak D call: TRBD2 (6 bases). CDR3 length equals 19 residues. Per germline, CDR1 MNHNS and CDR2 SASEGT. V gave up 4 bases and J gave up 4 bases, with 29 bases separating them. CDR3 in DNA: TGTGCCAGCAGTGGGGTCGGCGGCTTGGGGACTCGCGTCGGATACGAGCAGTACTTC. Residues: CASSGVGGLGTRVGYEQYF.

V is TRBV18 and J is TRBJ2-3; possible D gene TRBD1, 5 bases. Germline lookup yields CDR1 KGHSH and CDR2 LQKENI. The CDR3 runs to 14 residues. The V and J ends lost 0 bases and 3 bases respectively, with 7 bases between them. The CDR3 reads CASSPPSGTDTQYF. In nucleotides, the CDR3 is TGTGCCAGCTCACCACCGTCAGGGACAGATACGCAGTATTTT.

This clone was observed once. This sequence joins TRBV27 and TRBJ2-7, with 12 nucleotides matching TRBD2. V was clipped by 5 bases and J by 6 bases; unmatched bases: 8. Per germline, CDR1 MNHEY and CDR2 SMNVEV (reference sequence). The CDR3 consists of 15 residues. CDR3 DNA: TGTGCCAGCAGTCCGAGACTAGCGGGAGAATCCGAGCAGTACTTC. Its protein is CASSPRLAGESEQYF.

The chain links TRBV12-5 to TRBJ2-7; 7 bases align to TRBD1. The germline V gene encodes CDR1 LGHNT and CDR2 FRNRAP. V lost 6 bases and J lost 7; bases outside the gene matches: 15. This CDR3 contains 15 residues. In DNA, the CDR3 is TGTGCTAGTGGCGTCAGGGGGACAGCACGCGGGGAGCAGTACTTC. Translating gives CASGVRGTARGEQYF.

This clone was recorded a few times. The chain recombines TRBV18 with TRBJ1-1, with 9 nucleotides matching TRBD1. V lost 6 bases and J lost 6; bases outside the gene matches: 5. The length of the CDR3 is 13 residues. Germline CDR1 and CDR2: KGHSH and LQKENI. The CDR3 coding sequence is TGTGCCAGCTCGTGGGACAGGGTTCCTGAAGCTTTCTTT. Translation: CASSWDRVPEAFF.

This rearrangement joins TRBV7-2 to TRBJ1-1; D is uncertain. V gave up 5 bases and J gave up 0 bases, with 10 bases separating them. From germline, CDR1 is SGHTA and CDR2 FQGNSA. There are 14 residues in the CDR3. The CDR3 region is CASSNGRLNTEAFF. In nucleotides, the CDR3 is TGTGCCAGCAGCAACGGGAGGTTGAACACTGAAGCTTTCTTT.

This clone was recorded a few times. V usage is TRBV5-1 and J usage is TRBJ2-1; 7 nucleotides match TRBD2. Germline V lookup: CDR1 SGHRS, CDR2 YFSETQ. J gave up 8 bases and V 0 bases, and 11 bases lay outside the gene matches. The length of the CDR3 is 16 residues. CDR3 region: CASSLAASGLPYEQFF. CDR3 nucleotides: TGCGCCAGCAGCTTGGCGGCTAGCGGCCTCCCATATGAGCAGTTCTTC.

The V and J genes are TRBV19 and TRBJ1-5, with a weak D call TRBD1 (6 bases). Looked up from germline, CDR1 is LNHDA and CDR2 is SQIVND (reference sequence). V was pared by 5 bases and J by 3 bases, with 14 bases between. This CDR3 has 15 amino acids. As DNA, the CDR3 is TGTGCCAGTAGTGTTGATACAGGGTTCAATCAGCCCCAGCATTTT. This sequence encodes CASSVDTGFNQPQHF.

The chain combines TRBV10-3 with TRBJ1-1; D perhaps matches TRBD1 (6 bases). CDR1 is ENHRY, CDR2 SYGVKD, per germline. CDR3 length equals 13 residues. V lost 7 bases to trimming and J lost 3 bases, with 12 bases between them. CDR3 DNA sequence: TGTGCCATCATTAGGGGGAGGGACACTGAAGCTTTCTTT. Translated: CAIIRGRDTEAFF.

V is TRBV29-1 and J is TRBJ2-7; no firm D call. Trimming removed 5 bases from V and 5 bases from J, with 19 bases in between. The CDR3 runs to 14 residues. Germline V gives CDR1 SQVTM, CDR2 ANQGSEA. The CDR3 sequence: CSVRSGASTHEQYF. Written as DNA, the CDR3 is TGCAGCGTTCGATCCGGTGCATCCACCCACGAGCAGTACTTC.

The chain joins TRBV12-5 to TRBJ2-7; no clear D. This CDR3 is built from 15 residues. V gave up 1 base and J gave up 3 bases, with 13 bases separating them. Germline lookup yields CDR1 LGHNT and CDR2 FRNRAP. The CDR3 DNA reads TGTGCTAGTGGTTTGGGCAGGCAGCAGAACTACGAGCAGTACTTC. Protein: CASGLGRQQNYEQYF. Variable domain in full (rest from reference TRBV12-5 and TRBJ2-7): DARVTQTPRHKVTEMGQEVTMRCQPILGHNTVFWYRQTMMQGLELLAYFRNRAPLDDSGMPKDRFSAEMPDATLATLKIQPSEPRDSAVYFCASGLGRQQNYEQYFGPGTRLTVT.

The V call is TRBV3-1 (or the pseudogene TRBV3-2), the J call TRBJ2-1; D gene uncertain. Per the germline V gene, CDR1 is LGHDT and CDR2 is YNNKEL (reference sequence). V was clipped by 0 bases and J by 6 bases, with 9 bases between them. The CDR3 runs to 14 residues. The CDR3 nucleotides read TGTGCCAGCAGCCAAGATCGCCTCGGCAATGAGCAGTTCTTC. This encodes CASSQDRLGNEQFF.

The V and J genes are TRBV6-5 and TRBJ2-5; 10 bases fit TRBD1. The J segment lost 1 base and the V segment lost 4 bases, leaving 3 bases of the junction unmatched. Germline CDR1 MNHEY, CDR2 SVGAGI. The CDR3 runs to 15 residues. CDR3: CASSSRDRGQETQYF. The DNA of the CDR3 is TGTGCCAGCAGTTCCCGGGACAGGGGCCAAGAGACCCAGTACTTC.

This clone was seen a few times. Other DNA sequences of this sample code for an identical CDR3. The gene calls are TRBV3-1 (or the pseudogene TRBV3-2) and TRBJ2-3; D call uncertain. The CDR3 spans 13 residues. Germline CDR1 LGHDT, CDR2 YNNKEL (reference sequence). V was clipped by 0 bases and J by 6 bases, with 7 bases between them. CDR3 in amino acids: CASSQDPGDTQYF. The CDR3 nucleotides read TGTGCCAGCAGCCAAGATCCCGGGGATACGCAGTATTTT.

This clone appeared a single time. The chain is built from TRBV7-9 and TRBJ1-1, with TRBD1 as a possible D gene (6 bases). This CDR3 has 13 amino acids. V was cut by 6 bases and J by 8 bases, with 16 bases left in between. Germline-derived CDR1 and CDR2 are SEHNR and FQNEAQ (reference sequence). CDR3 DNA sequence: TGTGCCAGCAGACCGAACAGGGTAGGAGAAGCTTTCTTT. Its translation is CASRPNRVGEAFF.

This clone turned up a few times. The identical CDR3 is also encoded by other nucleotide sequences in the sample. The V gene is TRBV30, the J gene TRBJ2-7, with a weak D call TRBD2 (6 bases). The CDR3 is made up of 14 amino acids. V gave up 2 bases and J gave up 1 base, with 12 bases separating them. Germline-derived CDR1 and CDR2 are GTSNPN and SVGIG (reference sequence). The CDR3 sequence: CAWSRGGSSYEQYF. Written as DNA, the CDR3 is TGTGCCTGGAGTCGAGGAGGGTCGTCCTACGAGCAGTACTTC.

This clone was counted between two and nine times. The chain combines TRBV2 with TRBJ2-7, with D possibly TRBD1 on 6 matching bases. Trimming took 3 bases from V and 2 from J, leaving 14 bases between them. This CDR3 region has 15 residues. The germline CDR1 and CDR2 sequences are SNHLY and FYNNEI. CDR3 sequence (DNA): TGTGCCAGCAGTGATTTCGTACAGGGAGCCTACGAGCAGTACTTC. It specifies CASSDFVQGAYEQYF.

J is TRBJ2-5 and V is TRBV7-8; tentatively, D is TRBD2 (5 bases). V shed 1 base and J shed 5 bases, with 11 bases lying between them. This CDR3 spans 14 amino acids. CDR1 and CDR2 from the germline V gene are SGHVS and FQNEAQ. CDR3 loop: CASSLGSGKETQYF. CDR3 sequence (DNA): TGTGCCAGCAGCTTAGGTTCCGGGAAGGAGACCCAGTACTTC.

The rearrangement uses TRBV7-9 and TRBJ2-1; unclear D gene. Trimming cost V 0 bases and J 15 bases, with 18 bases left between them. The CDR3 consists of 14 residues. CDR1 is SEHNR and CDR2 is FQNEAQ in the germline V gene (reference sequence). CDR3 DNA: TGTGCCAGCAGCTTAGCGAACGAAGTAATAGTGCCGTTCTTC. Amino acid sequence: CASSLANEVIVPFF.

V gene TRBV27 combines with J gene TRBJ2-2, with 11 positions matching TRBD2. Losses at the gene ends were 8 bases for V and 5 bases for J; bases not matched to a gene: 10. This CDR3 spans 16 amino acids. Germline V CDR1 and CDR2: MNHEY, SMNVEV (reference sequence). The CDR3 spells CASRLGSGRGTGELFF. As DNA, the CDR3 is TGTGCCAGCCGACTCGGTAGCGGGAGGGGTACCGGGGAGCTGTTTTTT.

The chain combines TRBV6-5 with TRBJ1-4, with 10 bases matching TRBD1. CDR1 is MNHEY, CDR2 SVGAGI, per germline. V gave up 8 bases and J gave up 6 bases; unmatched junction bases: 3. This CDR3 contains 13 residues. The CDR3 protein is CASLGTGDEKLFF. The CDR3 region has the DNA TGTGCCAGCCTCGGGACAGGGGATGAAAAACTGTTTTTT.

The chain carries TRBV9 and TRBJ2-2; 8 bases fit TRBD1. CDR1 is SGDLS, CDR2 YYNGEE, per germline. The junction had 6 bases not matched to a gene; V was cut back by 4 bases and J by 1 base. There are 16 residues in the CDR3. The CDR3 sequence: CASSRGQGWNTGELFF. In nucleotides, the CDR3 is TGTGCCAGCAGCAGAGGACAGGGATGGAACACCGGGGAGCTGTTTTTT.

V is TRBV7-8 and J is TRBJ2-1; TRBD2 matches 10 bases. CDR3 size: 16 residues. Germline CDR1 SGHVS, CDR2 FQNEAQ. Germline trimming cut 1 base from V and 8 bases from J; bases unmatched to any gene: 8. This chain's CDR3 is CASSLGSSGRAYEQFF. The DNA of the CDR3 is TGTGCCAGCAGCTTAGGGTCCAGCGGGAGGGCATATGAGCAGTTCTTC. Together with reference TRBV7-8 and TRBJ2-1, the CDR3 gives the full variable domain: GAGVSQSPRYKVAKRGQDVALRCDPISGHVSLFWYQQALGQGPEFLTYFQNEAQLDKSGLPSDRFFAERPEGSVSTLKIQRTQQEDSAVYLCASSLGSSGRAYEQFFGPGTRLTVL.